This TCR beta chain emerged from a study of blood T cell repertoires in COVID-19 (dated by TCRdb to the early 2020s). With regard to the full study: Samples from collaborators originated in the United States, Italy and Spain and spanned both the acute and convalescent phases of COVID-19. Nearly every sample came with metadata listing a de-identified subject ID, COVID-19 status, age in years and sex. The repertoires were released in a freely available public database intended as a resource for research on the immune response to SARS-CoV-2. The material from the prospective study consisted of cDNA or gDNA derived from T cells, B-cell-depleted T cells, or PBMCs. HLA class I and class II types, where available, came from metadata supplied by the sample provider rather than from assay-based typing. Subjects who had been exposed to COVID-19, were actively infected with it, or had recovered from it provided the deeply sampled blood TCRbeta repertoires that made up the dataset. The samples were drawn from two sources: the first 160 participants of the ongoing ImmuneRACE study, and 1,254 subjects contributed by 6 global collaborators. Results and caveats for the whole study, not just this receptor: The amount of clinical and demographic metadata varied by source and participant and was provided uncurated.

Collaborating institutions collected whole blood in K2EDTA tubes following their own protocols. For TCRbeta analysis, collaborator samples were shipped as frozen whole blood, as isolated PBMCs, or as DNA extracted from either sample type. Remarks on this clone: Its antigen is not yet known. The sample holds no much larger clone one base away, and base qualities are not on file.

The immunoSEQ Assay, a bias-controlled multiplex PCR, was used to amplify TCRbeta CDR3 regions from genomic DNA. The paper's data handling went like this. Within the assay, amplification of reference gene primers was used to estimate how many nucleated cells each sample contained. To quantify the absolute abundance of each unique TCRbeta CDR3 rearrangement, sequence reads were collapsed and filtered. For each sample, productive Simpson clonality was calculated by taking the square root of Simpson's diversity index across productive rearrangements. TCRdb carries this immuneACCESS record with in-frame sequences only. Its versions omit some clonotypes, under half of them owing to an unresolved V gene in the studies checked, with the rest unexplained. From that table come the V and J calls and clone size; the DNA was used to work out D and trimming. Counted in this sample were some 310,000 clones; 80% to 90% of them appeared once. 1% of the sample goes to the ten largest clones.

The sequencing sample was made of peripheral blood. This receptor was identified in a man aged 50 to 59 with active or convalescent COVID-19.

The DNA is as follows: TGTGCCAGCAGCCAGGAGACAGGAAAGGGCTCCTACGAGCAGTACTTC. This gives the protein CASSQETGKGSYEQYF. Rearrangement joined TRBV3-1 (or the pseudogene TRBV3-2) to TRBJ2-7; the D region possibly corresponds to TRBD1 (6 bases align). The germline V gene (reference sequence) sets CDR1 to LGHDT and CDR2 to YNNKEL. Between the V and J ends, shortened by 3 bases and 0 bases respectively, the junction contains 15 bases. The CDR3 runs 16 amino acids, cysteine and phenylalanine included. The read is trimmed to its CDR3 DNA, 48 bases read in frame from base 1.